Presented here are 23 T cell receptor beta chains from one specimen sequenced in a study of control samples from healthy donors and cancer patients. Assay: immunoSEQ multiplex PCR; the TCRdb copy retains only in-frame clones and omits some. This sample yields over 150,000 clones, of which 75% to 95% are seen a single time; just over 2% belongs to the top ten. The sequencing sample was made of blood. Every receptor here comes from a woman between 40 and 50 years old in good health.

The chain links TRBV3-1 (or the pseudogene TRBV3-2) to TRBJ1-1; D is possibly TRBD1 (5 bases). Trimming took 3 bases from V and 4 from J, leaving 18 bases between them. The CDR3 contains 16 residues. Germline V CDR1 and CDR2: LGHDT, YNNKEL (reference sequence). As DNA, the CDR3 is TGTGCCAGCAGCCAGGGGGGGGAGGCGATCGGCACTGAAGCTTTCTTT. It specifies CASSQGGEAIGTEAFF.

This rearrangement joins TRBV6-5 to TRBJ2-5, with D uncertain. This CDR3 has 16 residues. Germline V gives CDR1 MNHEY, CDR2 SVGAGI. The V and J ends lost 0 bases and 5 bases respectively, with 16 bases between them. CDR3 sequence reads: CASSYSNPAVMETQYF. The DNA of the CDR3 is TGTGCCAGCAGTTACTCGAACCCGGCAGTGATGGAGACCCAGTACTTC.

For the CDR3, the DNA is TGTGCCAGCAGCCAAGATTGGGGACTATACACAGATACGCAGTATTTT. The encoded protein is CASSQDWGLYTDTQYF. The chain combines TRBV3-1 (or the pseudogene TRBV3-2) with TRBJ2-3; TRBD2 matches 7 bases. V lost 0 bases and J lost 2; bases outside the gene matches: 5. The CDR3 has 16 residues. Germline assignment: CDR1 LGHDT and CDR2 YNNKEL (reference sequence).

This rearrangement joins TRBV19 to TRBJ1-2; 7 nucleotides align to TRBD1. This CDR3 has 16 amino acids. Germline-derived CDR1 and CDR2 are LNHDA and SQIVND (reference sequence). V was clipped by 0 bases and J by 3 bases; unmatched bases: 7. The CDR3 protein is CASSIDENRGDYGYTF. CDR3 nucleotides: TGTGCCAGTAGTATAGACGAAAACAGGGGAGACTATGGCTACACCTTC. The full variable domain, in which reference TRBV19 and TRBJ1-2 provide the parts outside the CDR3, is DGGITQSPKYLFRKEGQNVTLSCEQNLNHDAMYWYRQDPGQGLRLIYYSQIVNDFQKGDIAEGYSVSREKKESFPLTVTSAQKNPTAFYLCASSIDENRGDYGYTFGSGTRLTVV.

V and J are TRBV6-5 and TRBJ1-3; no definite D call. CDR1 and CDR2 (germline): MNHEY, SVGAGI. This CDR3 has 15 amino acids. Trimming shortened V by 6 bases and J by 0 bases, and 12 bases separated the two germline ends. The CDR3 loop is CASSRARTSGNTIYF. CDR3 coding DNA: TGTGCCAGCAGCCGAGCGCGGACCTCTGGAAACACCATATATTTT.

This rearrangement joins TRBV5-1 to TRBJ2-3; no clear D. This CDR3 contains 16 residues. CDR1 is SGHRS, CDR2 YFSETQ, per germline. V was pared by 0 bases and J by 0 bases, with 11 bases between. The CDR3 nucleotides read TGCGCCAGCAGCTTGGGAACTGGCGCTAGCACAGATACGCAGTATTTT. It is translated as CASSLGTGASTDTQYF.

The chain has TRBV5-1 and TRBJ1-1; 7 nucleotides line up with TRBD1. Germline loops: CDR1 SGHRS, CDR2 YFSETQ. The CDR3 totals 14 residues. Trimming took 5 bases from V and 4 from J; bases not matched to a gene: 8. CDR3 sequence reads: CASRRQGEATEAFF. CDR3 nucleotides: TGCGCCAGCAGGCGACAGGGCGAAGCCACTGAAGCTTTCTTT.

The sample holds one count of this clone. J is TRBJ1-4 and V is TRBV19, with 9 bases aligning to TRBD1. With V trimmed by 5 bases and J by 6 bases, 4 bases remained unmatched. The CDR3 totals 14 residues. The germline V gene encodes CDR1 LNHDA and CDR2 SQIVND (reference sequence). The CDR3 sequence is CASSFRQGDEKLFF. The CDR3 nucleotides read TGTGCCAGTAGTTTCCGACAGGGGGATGAAAAACTGTTTTTT.

This clone has only one observation. The chain links TRBV7-7 to TRBJ2-2; D is undetermined. Germline V gene sequence: CDR1 SSHAT, CDR2 FNYEAQ (reference sequence). The CDR3 extends over 12 amino acids. Trimming shortened V by 4 bases and J by 3 bases, and 3 bases separated the two germline ends. CDR3 loop: CASSSDTGELFF. As DNA, the CDR3 is TGTGCCAGCAGCTCCGACACCGGGGAGCTGTTTTTT.

The chain carries TRBV7-6 and TRBJ1-3, with D possibly being TRBD1 (6 bases). The CDR3 extends over 15 amino acids. Trimming cost V 1 base and J 0 bases, with 7 bases left between them. Germline V lookup: CDR1 SGHVS, CDR2 FNYEAQ. The DNA for the CDR3 is TGTGCCAGCAGCTTAGAACAGGGCTCTGGAAACACCATATATTTT. This translates into CASSLEQGSGNTIYF.

V and J are TRBV3-1 (or the pseudogene TRBV3-2) and TRBJ1-2, with TRBD1 matching over 7 bases. The V and J ends lost 4 bases and 4 bases, in that order; junction bases with no gene match: 6. Germline lookup yields CDR1 LGHDT and CDR2 YNNKEL (reference sequence). This CDR3 is 14 amino acids long. The CDR3 sequence: CASSRGGGGYGYTF. CDR3 nucleotide sequence: TGTGCCAGCAGCCGAGGAGGGGGCGGCTATGGCTACACCTTC.

The gene calls are TRBV29-1 and TRBJ1-4; 9 nucleotides align to TRBD1. The CDR3 loop spans 13 amino acids. CDR1 SQVTM and CDR2 ANQGSEA come from the germline V gene. Trimming cost V 4 bases and J 6 bases; bases outside gene matches: 3. Written as DNA, the CDR3 is TGCAGCGTTGTGCGGACAGGGGATGAAAAACTGTTTTTT. This gives the protein CSVVRTGDEKLFF.

The gene calls are TRBV4-1 and TRBJ2-7; D is ambiguous. Trimming stripped 2 bases from V and 4 bases from J, with 9 bases between. The CDR3 is 13 residues long. Germline V CDR1 and CDR2: MGHRA, YSYEKL. The CDR3 DNA is TGCGCCAGCAGCCAACAAGATTCATACGAGCAGTACTTC. It codes for CASSQQDSYEQYF.

The V gene is TRBV5-4, the J gene TRBJ2-7; D remains unclear. The CDR3 loop spans 14 amino acids. V dropped 3 bases and J dropped 3 bases, with 13 bases sitting between them. Germline V gives CDR1 SGHNT, CDR2 YYREEE (reference sequence). CDR3 protein: CASSSQDGYYEQYF. In nucleotides, the CDR3 is TGTGCCAGCAGCTCCCAAGACGGCTACTACGAGCAGTACTTC.

V gene TRBV15 combines with J gene TRBJ1-4; no clear D gene. Germline V lookup: CDR1 LNHNV, CDR2 YYDKDF (reference sequence). The ends were cut back, 0 bases at V and 4 bases at J, with 9 bases in the middle. This CDR3 has 15 amino acids. The CDR3 protein is CATSRERGNNEKLFF. CDR3 bases: TGTGCCACCAGCAGAGAGCGGGGAAATAATGAAAAACTGTTTTTT.

The J gene is TRBJ2-3, the V gene TRBV29-1; D might be TRBD1 or TRBD2, each matching 5 bases. Germline CDR1 is SQVTM and CDR2 is ANQGSEA. The CDR3 spans 14 residues. The V gene lost 1 base and the J gene lost 1 base, with 9 bases spanning the gap. CDR3 sequence (DNA): TGCAGCGTTGAAGGGGGGAAGGGCACAGATACGCAGTATTTT. Its translation: CSVEGGKGTDTQYF.

CDR3 region: CASSYSKGGSTEAFF. The DNA of the CDR3 is TGTGCCAGCAGTTACTCGAAGGGAGGAAGCACTGAAGCTTTCTTT. V is TRBV6-5 and J is TRBJ1-1; D is unclear. The CDR3 covers 15 residues. Germline V gives CDR1 MNHEY, CDR2 SVGAGI. The V end was cut by 0 bases, the J end by 4 bases, with 12 bases between.

As DNA, the CDR3 is TGCAGCGCTTACATTGACCTGGAGCAGTACTTC. Its protein product is CSAYIDLEQYF. The rearrangement links TRBV20-1 to TRBJ2-7; D remains ambiguous. The V gene's germline CDR1 is DFQATT and CDR2 SNEGSKA (reference sequence). CDR3 length: 11 amino acids.

The gene calls are TRBV28 and TRBJ1-2, with 10 positions matching TRBD1. V gave up 4 bases and J gave up 6 bases; unmatched junction bases: 11. Germline V CDR1 and CDR2: MDHEN, SYDVKM. The CDR3 contains 16 residues. CDR3 nucleotide sequence: TGTGCCAGCAGTTCATCAATCAGACAGGGGGCGGATGGCTACACCTTC. Translated: CASSSSIRQGADGYTF.

Concerning this clone itself: An end of the junction does not agree with germline; a read error may underlie this. The genes are TRBV28 and TRBJ2-7, with 8 bases matching TRBD2. Looked up from germline, CDR1 is MDHEN and CDR2 is SYDVKM. The CDR3 totals 13 residues. The CDR3 DNA sequence: TGTGCCAGCCGTTTCGGGGGGGGCTACGAGCAGTACTTC. Encoded protein: CASRFGGGYEQYF.

This chain connects TRBV5-6 to TRBJ1-3; D call uncertain. V was trimmed by 5 bases and J by 2 bases, leaving 11 bases between them. Germline V gene sequence: CDR1 SGHDT, CDR2 YYEEEE. The CDR3 extends over 14 amino acids. The CDR3 DNA follows: TGTGCCAGCAGGGGTCGCGGGGCTGGAAACACCATATATTTT. Translating gives CASRGRGAGNTIYF.

The chain is built from TRBV19 and TRBJ1-2; D remains ambiguous. The CDR3 contains 10 residues. The germline CDR1 and CDR2 sequences are LNHDA and SQIVND (reference sequence). V was pared by 10 bases and J by 4 bases, with 7 bases between. The CDR3 here is CATYSYGYTF. CDR3 nucleotide sequence: TGTGCCACCTACAGCTATGGCTACACCTTC.

The chain carries TRBV29-1 and TRBJ2-5, with D hard to call. The V and J ends lost 4 bases and 2 bases respectively, with 11 bases between them. Germline loops: CDR1 SQVTM, CDR2 ANQGSEA. The CDR3 has 13 residues. Here the CDR3 DNA reads TGCAGCGTTGTGGGGATGGGGCAAGAGACCCAGTACTTC. This sequence encodes CSVVGMGQETQYF. The complete variable domain, with remaining parts taken from reference TRBV29-1 and TRBJ2-5, reads SAVISQKPSRDICQRGTSLTIQCQVDSQVTMMFWYRQQPGQSLTLIATANQGSEATYESGFVIDKFPISRPNLTFSTLTVSNMSPEDSSIYLCSVVGMGQETQYFGPGTRLLVL.